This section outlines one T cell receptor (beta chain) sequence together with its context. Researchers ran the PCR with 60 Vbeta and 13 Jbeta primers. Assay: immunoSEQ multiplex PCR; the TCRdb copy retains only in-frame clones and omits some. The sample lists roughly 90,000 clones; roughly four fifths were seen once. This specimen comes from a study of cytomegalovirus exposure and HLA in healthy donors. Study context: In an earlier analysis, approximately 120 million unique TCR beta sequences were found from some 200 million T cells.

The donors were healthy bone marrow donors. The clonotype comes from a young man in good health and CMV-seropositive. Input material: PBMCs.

The CDR3 DNA is TGTGCCAGCAGCTCGAGACAGGGGCAAGAGACCCAGTACTTC. It encodes CASSSRQGQETQYF. The V call is TRBV11-3, the J call TRBJ2-5, with TRBD1 matching over 8 bases. The CDR3 is 14 amino acids. The germline V gene has CDR1 SGHNT and CDR2 YENEEA. V was clipped by 4 bases and J by 2 bases; unmatched bases: 3. The full variable domain, in which reference TRBV11-3 and TRBJ2-5 provide the parts outside the CDR3, is EAGVVQSPRYKIIEKKQPVAFWCNPISGHNTLYWYLQNLGQGPELLIRYENEEAVDDSQLPKDRFSAERLKGVDSTLKIQPAELGDSAVYLCASSSRQGQETQYFGPGTRLLVL.